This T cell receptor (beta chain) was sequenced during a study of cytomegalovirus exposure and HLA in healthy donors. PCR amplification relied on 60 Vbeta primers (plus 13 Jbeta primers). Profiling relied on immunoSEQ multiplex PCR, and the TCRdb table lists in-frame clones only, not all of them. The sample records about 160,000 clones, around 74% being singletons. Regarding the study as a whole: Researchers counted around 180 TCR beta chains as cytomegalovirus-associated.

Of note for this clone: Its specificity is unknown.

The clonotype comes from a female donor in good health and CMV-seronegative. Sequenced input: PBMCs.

The CDR3 protein is CASSLGSASSQETQYF. As DNA, the CDR3 is TGTGCCAGCAGCTTAGGATCTGCGTCTTCACAAGAGACCCAGTACTTC. This chain connects TRBV11-2 to TRBJ2-5; D is ambiguous. Trimming removed 1 base from V and 2 bases from J, with 14 bases in between. The CDR3 is made up of 16 amino acids. The germline gives CDR1 SGHAT, CDR2 FQNNGV.